This T cell receptor (beta chain) derives from a study of T-cell reconstitution after alpha-beta-depleted transplantation in children. Molecular barcoding with unique molecular identifiers was used for the TCRbeta library. Each CDR3 protein gets one entry after TCRdb re-called the PCR reads with MiXCR. In the table there are 400,000 to 500,000 distinct CDR3 sequences, roughly 11% of which are singletons. The CDR3 has 16 residues. The germline gives CDR1 LGHNA, CDR2 YNFKEQ. V dropped 2 bases and J dropped 4 bases, with 16 bases sitting between them. This clonotype was detected many times. This sequence joins TRBV4-2 and TRBJ2-3; D call uncertain. The input for sequencing was PBMCs from the stem cell graft donor, taken from the stem cell graft. This clonotype originated in a human donor who donated a stem cell graft to a child with acute myeloid leukemia. The CDR3 loop is CASSQNGVVVPDTQYF. CDR3 in DNA: TGTGCCAGCAGCCAAAACGGAGTGGTTGTCCCAGATACGCAGTATTTT.